Described below is a single T cell receptor (beta chain) sequence and its context. Source study methods: Reference gene primers were amplified, and this amplification served to estimate nucleated cell counts. This table comes from immunoSEQ multiplex PCR, and its TCRdb copy is limited to in-frame clones, with some not included. V, J and clone size are those of that table, while D and trimming were read from the DNA. The sample carries 55,000 to 80,000 clones, approximately 83% recorded once. This specimen comes from a study of blood T cell repertoires in COVID-19. Study-level information: Nucleic acid was either cDNA or gDNA, and it came from T cells, B-cell-depleted T cells, or PBMCs.

With 7 bases clipped from V and 3 bases from J, the junction kept 7 bases outside the gene matches. The CDR3 is 15 residues long. Germline V gives CDR1 SGHRS, CDR2 YFSETQ. The receptor comes from a human donor in a cohort sampled during active COVID-19. The specimen was peripheral blood. The rearrangement uses TRBV5-1 and TRBJ2-3; the match to TRBD2 covers 11 bases. The CDR3 here is CASAKTSGETDTQYF. In nucleotides, the CDR3 is TGCGCCAGCGCCAAGACTAGCGGGGAGACAGATACGCAGTATTTT. The entire variable domain, with the rest obtained from reference TRBV5-1 and TRBJ2-3, is as follows: KAGVTQTPRYLIKTRGQQVTLSCSPISGHRSVSWYQQTPGQGLQFLFEYFSETQRNKGNFPGRFSGRQFSNSRSEMNVSTLELGDSALYLCASAKTSGETDTQYFGPGTRLTVL.